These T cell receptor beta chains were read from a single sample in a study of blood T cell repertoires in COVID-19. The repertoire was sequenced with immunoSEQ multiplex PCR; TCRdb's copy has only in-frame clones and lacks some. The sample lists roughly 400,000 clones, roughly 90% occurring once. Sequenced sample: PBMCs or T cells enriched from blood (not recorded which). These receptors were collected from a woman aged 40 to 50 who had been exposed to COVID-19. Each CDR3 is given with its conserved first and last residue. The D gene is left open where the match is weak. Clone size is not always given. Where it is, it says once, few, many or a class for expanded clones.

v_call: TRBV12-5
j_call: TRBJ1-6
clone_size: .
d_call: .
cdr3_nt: TGTGCTAGTGGTTTGTGCTTGGGGGACATGGTTGGGAGATGTTCACCCCTCCACTTT
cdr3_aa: CASGLCLGDMVGRCSPLHF

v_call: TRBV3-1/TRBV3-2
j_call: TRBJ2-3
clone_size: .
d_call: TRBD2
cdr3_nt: TGTGCCAGCAGCCAAGGGTCAGCGGGGGTGACAGATACGCAGTATTTT
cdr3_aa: CASSQGSAGVTDTQYF

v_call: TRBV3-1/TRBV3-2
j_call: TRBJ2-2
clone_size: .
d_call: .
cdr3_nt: TGTGCCAGCAGCCACTTTGCGGTGCGGTCCGGGGAGCTGTTTTTT
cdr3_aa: CASSHFAVRSGELFF

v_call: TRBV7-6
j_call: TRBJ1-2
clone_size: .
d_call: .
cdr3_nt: TGTGCCAGCAGCCCTGCGGCGGGGCGCGGAAACTATGGCTACACCTTC
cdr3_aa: CASSPAAGRGNYGYTF

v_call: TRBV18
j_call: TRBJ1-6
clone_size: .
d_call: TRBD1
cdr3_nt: TGTGCCAGCTCGAAGGGACAGGAGGTTACTTCACCCCTCCACTTT
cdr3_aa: CASSKGQEVTSPLHF

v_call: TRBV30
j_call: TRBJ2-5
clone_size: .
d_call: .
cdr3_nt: TGTGCCTGGAGTGAAGGGGGGGTGCGAGAGACCCAGTACTTC
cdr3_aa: CAWSEGGVRETQYF

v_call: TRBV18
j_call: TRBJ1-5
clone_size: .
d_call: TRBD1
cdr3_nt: TGTGCCAGCTCACCGGGGACAGGGGGCGTTCAGCCCCAGCATTTT
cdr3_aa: CASSPGTGGVQPQHF

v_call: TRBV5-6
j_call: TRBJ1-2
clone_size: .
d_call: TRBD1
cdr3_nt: TGTGCCAGCAGCCCCCTAGCGGCAGGGGGCGCACAAGAAGAGTACTTC
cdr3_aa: CASSPLAAGGAQEEYF

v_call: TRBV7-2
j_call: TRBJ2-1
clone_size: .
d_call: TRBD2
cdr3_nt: TGTGCCAGCAGCATTAGCGGGGCGGAAACAAATGAGCAGTTCTTC
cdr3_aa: CASSISGAETNEQFF

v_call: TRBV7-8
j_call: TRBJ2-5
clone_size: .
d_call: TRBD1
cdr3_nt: TGTGCCAGCAGCTTAGTCCGGGACAGGGGTCAAGAGACCCAGTACTTC
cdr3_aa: CASSLVRDRGQETQYF

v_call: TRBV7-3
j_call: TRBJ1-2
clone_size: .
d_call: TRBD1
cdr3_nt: TGTGCCAGCAGCCCGACGACAGGGACCTACTATGGCTACACCTTC
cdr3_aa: CASSPTTGTYYGYTF

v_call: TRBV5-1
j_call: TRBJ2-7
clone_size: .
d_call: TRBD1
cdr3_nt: TGCGCCAGCAGCTTCAACCGGGACAGGGTGTACGAGCAGTACTTC
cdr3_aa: CASSFNRDRVYEQYF

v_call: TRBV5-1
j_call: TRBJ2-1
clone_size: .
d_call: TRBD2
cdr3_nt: TGCGCCAGCAGCTCGGGACTAGCGCCCGGCAATGAGCAGTTCTTC
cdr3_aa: CASSSGLAPGNEQFF

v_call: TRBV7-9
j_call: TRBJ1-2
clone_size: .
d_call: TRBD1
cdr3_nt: TGTGCCAGCAGCCCATCCGGGACAGGGCAAGGAGGCTACACCTTC
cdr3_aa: CASSPSGTGQGGYTF

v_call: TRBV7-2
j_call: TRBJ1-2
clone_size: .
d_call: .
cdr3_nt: TGTGCCAGCAGCTTATCCAGGAACTCTGGCTACACCTTC
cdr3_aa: CASSLSRNSGYTF

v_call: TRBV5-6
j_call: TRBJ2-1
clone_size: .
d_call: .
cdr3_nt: TGTGCCAGCAGCCCGGGACTGTCCTACAATGAGCAGTTCTTC
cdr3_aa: CASSPGLSYNEQFF

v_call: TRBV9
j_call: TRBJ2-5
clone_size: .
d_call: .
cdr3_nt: TGTGCCAGCAGCGTAGGTGGCATCCAAGAGACCCAGTACTTC
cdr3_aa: CASSVGGIQETQYF

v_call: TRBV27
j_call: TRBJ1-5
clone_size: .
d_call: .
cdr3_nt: TGTGCCAGCAGTTTAACCCGGGGGAGTCAGCCCCAGCATTTT
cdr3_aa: CASSLTRGSQPQHF

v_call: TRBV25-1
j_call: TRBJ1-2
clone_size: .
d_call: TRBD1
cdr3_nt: TGTGCCAGCAGTGAATCGTGGACAGGGTTTGGCTACACCTTC
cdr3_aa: CASSESWTGFGYTF

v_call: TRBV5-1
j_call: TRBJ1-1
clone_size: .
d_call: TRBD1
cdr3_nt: TGCGCCAGCAGCCCCGGGACAGTTAACACTGAAGCTTTCTTT
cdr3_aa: CASSPGTVNTEAFF

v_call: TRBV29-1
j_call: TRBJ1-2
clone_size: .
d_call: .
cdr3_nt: TGCAGCACCGGAGAGCTGTCACGAGGCTACACCTTC
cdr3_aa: CSTGELSRGYTF

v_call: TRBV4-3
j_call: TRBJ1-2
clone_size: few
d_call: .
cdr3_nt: TGCGCCAGCAGCCAAGCCCTCTACCGCGGGGGCTACACCTTC
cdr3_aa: CASSQALYRGGYTF

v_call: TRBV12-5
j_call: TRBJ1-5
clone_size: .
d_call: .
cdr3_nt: TGTGCTAGTGGTAACGGACAGTTCAATCAGCCCCAGCATTTT
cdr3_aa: CASGNGQFNQPQHF

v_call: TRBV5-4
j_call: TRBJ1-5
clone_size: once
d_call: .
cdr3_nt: TGTGCCAGCAGCTTGGGCGGTAGCAATCAGCCCCAGCATTTT
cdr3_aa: CASSLGGSNQPQHF

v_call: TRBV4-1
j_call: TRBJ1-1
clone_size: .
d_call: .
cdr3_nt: TGCGCCAGCAGCCAAGATTTGTCCGGGGTCACTGAAGCTTTCTTT
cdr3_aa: CASSQDLSGVTEAFF

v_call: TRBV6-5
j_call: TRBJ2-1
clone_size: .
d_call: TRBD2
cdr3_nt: TGTGCCAGCAGTTACTCCGGGGGGATCAATGAGCAGTTCTTC
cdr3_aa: CASSYSGGINEQFF

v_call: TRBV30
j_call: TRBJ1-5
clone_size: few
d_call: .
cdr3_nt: TGTGCCTGGAGTGGGGGGGTCAATCAGCCCCAGCATTTT
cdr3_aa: CAWSGGVNQPQHF

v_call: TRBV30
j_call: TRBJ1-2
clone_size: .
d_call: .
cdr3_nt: TGTGCCTGGGCCCAACAGGAAAGATATGGCTACACCTTC
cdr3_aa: CAWAQQERYGYTF

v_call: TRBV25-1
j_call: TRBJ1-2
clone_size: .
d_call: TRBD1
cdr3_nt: TGTGCCAGCAGTGAACTCGACAGGGCCTATGGCTACACCTTC
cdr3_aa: CASSELDRAYGYTF

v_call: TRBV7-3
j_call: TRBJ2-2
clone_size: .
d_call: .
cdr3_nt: TGTGCCAGCAGCTTAGGGGGGATAACCGGGGAGCTGTTTTTT
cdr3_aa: CASSLGGITGELFF

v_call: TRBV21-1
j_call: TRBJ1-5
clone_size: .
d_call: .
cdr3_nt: TGTGCCAGCAGCAAACGAACAGGGGAGAGCAATCAGCCCCAGCATTTT
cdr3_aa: CASSKRTGESNQPQHF

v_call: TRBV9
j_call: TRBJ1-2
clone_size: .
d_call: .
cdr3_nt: TGTGCCAGCAGCGGATTTCCAGGGGAAGGCTACACCTTC
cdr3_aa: CASSGFPGEGYTF

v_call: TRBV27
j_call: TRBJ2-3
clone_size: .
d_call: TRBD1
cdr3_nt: TGTGCCAGCAGTTTTTTACGGACAGGGGGAGATACGCAGTATTTT
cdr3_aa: CASSFLRTGGDTQYF

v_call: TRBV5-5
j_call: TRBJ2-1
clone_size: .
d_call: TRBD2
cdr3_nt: TGTGCCAGCAGATACATGGGACTAGCGGGGGGTCCATACAATGAGCAGTTCTTC
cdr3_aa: CASRYMGLAGGPYNEQFF

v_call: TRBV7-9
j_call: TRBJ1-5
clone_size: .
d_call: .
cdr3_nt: TGTGCCAGCAGCCATACCCCAGAGGAGAGCAATCAGCCCCAGCATTTT
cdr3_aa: CASSHTPEESNQPQHF

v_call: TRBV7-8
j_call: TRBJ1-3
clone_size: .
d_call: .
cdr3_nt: TGTGCCAGCGGCTCGGGATCTGGAAACACCATATATTTT
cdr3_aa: CASGSGSGNTIYF

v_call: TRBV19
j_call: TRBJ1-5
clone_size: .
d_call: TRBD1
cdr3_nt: TGTGCCAGTAGCAGACAGGGGGATAGCAATCAGCCCCAGCATTTT
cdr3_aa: CASSRQGDSNQPQHF

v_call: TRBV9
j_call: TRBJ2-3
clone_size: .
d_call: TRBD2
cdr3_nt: TGTGCCAGCAGCGTACGACTAGCGGGTCTAGATACGCAGTATTTT
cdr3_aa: CASSVRLAGLDTQYF

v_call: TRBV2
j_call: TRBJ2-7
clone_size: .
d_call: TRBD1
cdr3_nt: TGTGCCAGCAGTGAAGCGGTTTTATCACAGGGGGTCTACGAGCAGTACTTC
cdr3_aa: CASSEAVLSQGVYEQYF

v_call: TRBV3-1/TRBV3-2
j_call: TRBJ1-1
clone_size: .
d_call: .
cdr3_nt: TGTGCCAGCAGCCATGGCCAGGGGATCAGGAACACTGAAGCTTTCTTT
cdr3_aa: CASSHGQGIRNTEAFF

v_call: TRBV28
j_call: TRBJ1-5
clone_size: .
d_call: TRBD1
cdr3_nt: TGTGCCAGCCTAGGGACAGTAACCCAGCCCCAGCATTTT
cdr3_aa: CASLGTVTQPQHF